This paragraph covers one T cell receptor (beta chain) sequence. This record comes from a study of T cell responses to AZD1222 COVID-19 vaccine. Some second doses came at about 4 weeks and others at about 12 weeks; these were pooled. The CDR3 covers 13 residues. V shed 3 bases and J 3 bases; nucleotides not matched to a gene: 2. Sequenced by immunoSEQ multiplex PCR; TCRdb stores in-frame clones only, minus some. The sample has over 80,000 clones, 91% seen once. The source material was peripheral blood, sampled 28 days after the second AZD1222 dose. This chain connects TRBV12-3 or TRBV12-4 to TRBJ2-7, with 7 bases identical to TRBD2. The receptor was derived from an adult who received the AZD1222 COVID-19 vaccine. For the CDR3, the DNA is TGTGCCAGCAGTTTTACGGGGGGCTACGAGCAGTACTTC. Amino acid sequence: CASSFTGGYEQYF.